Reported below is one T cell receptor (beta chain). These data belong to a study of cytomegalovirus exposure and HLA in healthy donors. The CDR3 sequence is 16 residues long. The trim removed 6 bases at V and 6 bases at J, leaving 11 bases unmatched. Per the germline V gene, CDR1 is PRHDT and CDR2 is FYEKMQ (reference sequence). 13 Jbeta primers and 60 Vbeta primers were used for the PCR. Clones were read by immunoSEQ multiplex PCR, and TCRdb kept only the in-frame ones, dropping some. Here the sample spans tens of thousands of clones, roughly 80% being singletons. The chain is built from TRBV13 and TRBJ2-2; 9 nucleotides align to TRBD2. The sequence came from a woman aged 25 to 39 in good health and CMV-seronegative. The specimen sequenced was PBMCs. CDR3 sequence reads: CASSKGTSMRPGELFF. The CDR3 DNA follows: TGTGCCAGCAGTAAGGGGACTAGCATGCGACCCGGGGAGCTGTTTTTT.